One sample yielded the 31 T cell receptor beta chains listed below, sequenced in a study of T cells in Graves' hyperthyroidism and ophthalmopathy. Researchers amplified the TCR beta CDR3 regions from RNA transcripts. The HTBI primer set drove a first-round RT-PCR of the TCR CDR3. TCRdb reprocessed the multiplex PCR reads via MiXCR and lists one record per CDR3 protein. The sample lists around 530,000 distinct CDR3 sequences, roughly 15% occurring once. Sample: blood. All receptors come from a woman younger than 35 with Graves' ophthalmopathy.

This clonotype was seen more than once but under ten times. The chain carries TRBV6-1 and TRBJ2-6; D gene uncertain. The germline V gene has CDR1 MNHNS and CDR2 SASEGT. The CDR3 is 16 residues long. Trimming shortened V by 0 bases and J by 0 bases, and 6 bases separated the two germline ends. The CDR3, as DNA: TGTGCCAGCAGTGAAGCCAGAGGCTCTGGGGCCAACGTCCTGACTTTC. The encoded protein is CASSEARGSGANVLTF.

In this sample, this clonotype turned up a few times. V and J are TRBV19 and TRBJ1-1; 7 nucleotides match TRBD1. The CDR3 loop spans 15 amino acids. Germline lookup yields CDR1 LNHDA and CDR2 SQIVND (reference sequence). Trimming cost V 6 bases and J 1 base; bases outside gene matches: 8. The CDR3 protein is CASRSEQGRNTEAFF. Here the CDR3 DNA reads TGTGCCAGTAGATCCGAACAGGGGAGGAACACTGAAGCTTTCTTT.

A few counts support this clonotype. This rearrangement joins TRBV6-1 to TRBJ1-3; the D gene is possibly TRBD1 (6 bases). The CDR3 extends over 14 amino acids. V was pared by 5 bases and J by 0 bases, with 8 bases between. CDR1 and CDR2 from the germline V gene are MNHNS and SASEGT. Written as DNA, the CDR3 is TGTGCCAGCAGTCGGACAGTCTCTGGAAACACCATATATTTT. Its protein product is CASSRTVSGNTIYF.

The CDR3 here is CASSLRLNTGELFF. The CDR3 nucleotides read TGTGCCAGCAGCCTGCGACTGAACACCGGGGAGCTGTTTTTT. The chain employs TRBV9 and TRBJ2-2; unclear D gene. This CDR3 contains 14 residues. V lost 4 bases, J lost 1 base, and 8 bases lay in between. The germline V gene encodes CDR1 SGDLS and CDR2 YYNGEE.

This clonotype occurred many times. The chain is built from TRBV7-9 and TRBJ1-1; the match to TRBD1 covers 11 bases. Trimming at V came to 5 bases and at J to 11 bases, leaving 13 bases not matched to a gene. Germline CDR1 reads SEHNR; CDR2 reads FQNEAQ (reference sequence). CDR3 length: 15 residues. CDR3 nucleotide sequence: TGTGCCAGCAGCCCAACCGGACAGGGGGCCACAGGGGCTTTCTTT. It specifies CASSPTGQGATGAFF.

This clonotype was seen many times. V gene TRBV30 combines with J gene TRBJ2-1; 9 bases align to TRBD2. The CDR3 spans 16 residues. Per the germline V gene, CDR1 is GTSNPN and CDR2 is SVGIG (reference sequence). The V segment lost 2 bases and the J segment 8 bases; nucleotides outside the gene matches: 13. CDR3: CAWSSFGGLAGDEQFF. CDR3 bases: TGTGCCTGGAGTTCCTTTGGGGGACTAGCAGGAGATGAGCAGTTCTTC.

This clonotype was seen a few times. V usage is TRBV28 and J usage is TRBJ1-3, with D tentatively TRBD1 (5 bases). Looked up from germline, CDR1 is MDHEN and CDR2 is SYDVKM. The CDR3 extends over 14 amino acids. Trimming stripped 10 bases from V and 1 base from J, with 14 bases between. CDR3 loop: CAIQRGGSGNTIYF. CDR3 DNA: TGTGCCATCCAACGGGGGGGGTCTGGAAACACCATATATTTT.

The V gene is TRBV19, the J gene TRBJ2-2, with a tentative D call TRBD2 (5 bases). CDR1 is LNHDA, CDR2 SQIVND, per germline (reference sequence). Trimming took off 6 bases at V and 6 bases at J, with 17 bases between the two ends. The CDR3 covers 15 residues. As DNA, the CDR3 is TGTGCCAGTAGGGCGAGGGAGCCTGCACCCGGGGAGCTGTTTTTT. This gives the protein CASRAREPAPGELFF.

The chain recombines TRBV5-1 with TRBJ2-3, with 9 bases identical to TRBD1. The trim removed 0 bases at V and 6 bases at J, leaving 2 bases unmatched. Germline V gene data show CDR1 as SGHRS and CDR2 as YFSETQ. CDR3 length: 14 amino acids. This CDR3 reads CASSLDRGLDTQYF. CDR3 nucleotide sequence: TGCGCCAGCAGCTTGGACAGGGGGCTGGATACGCAGTATTTT.

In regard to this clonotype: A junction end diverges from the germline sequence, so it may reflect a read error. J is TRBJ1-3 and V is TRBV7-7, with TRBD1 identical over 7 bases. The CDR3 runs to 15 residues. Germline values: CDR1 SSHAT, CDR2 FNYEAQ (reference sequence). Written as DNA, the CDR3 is TGTGCTAGCAGCGCACGCCAACAGGGGCCAGACACCATATATTTT. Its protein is CASSARQQGPDTIYF.

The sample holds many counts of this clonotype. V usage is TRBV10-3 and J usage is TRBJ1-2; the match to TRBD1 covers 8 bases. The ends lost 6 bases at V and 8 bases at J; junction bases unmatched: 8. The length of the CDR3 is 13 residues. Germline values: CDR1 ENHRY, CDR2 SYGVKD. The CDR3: CAIRPDRVGGYTF. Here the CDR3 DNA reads TGTGCCATCAGGCCGGACAGGGTGGGCGGCTACACCTTC.

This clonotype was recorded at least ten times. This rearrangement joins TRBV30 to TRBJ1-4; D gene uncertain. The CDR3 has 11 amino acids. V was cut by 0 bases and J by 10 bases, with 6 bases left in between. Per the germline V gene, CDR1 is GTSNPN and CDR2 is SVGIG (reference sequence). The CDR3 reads CAWSVLGKLFF. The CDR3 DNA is TGTGCCTGGAGTGTTCTAGGAAAACTGTTTTTT.

CDR3 in DNA: TGTGCCAGCAGTAACCAGGGAAAGGGCCCCTGGGAGACCCAGTACTTC. Translating gives CASSNQGKGPWETQYF. The chain joins TRBV27 to TRBJ2-5; maybe TRBD1 (5 bases). The germline V gene encodes CDR1 MNHEY and CDR2 SMNVEV (reference sequence). Trimming removed 5 bases from V and 5 bases from J, with 21 bases in between. CDR3 length equals 16 residues.

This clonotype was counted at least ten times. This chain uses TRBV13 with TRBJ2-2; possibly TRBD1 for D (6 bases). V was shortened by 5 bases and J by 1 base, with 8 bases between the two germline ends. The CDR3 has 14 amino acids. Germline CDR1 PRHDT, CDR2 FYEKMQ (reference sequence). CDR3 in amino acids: CASSMTGNTGELFF. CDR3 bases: TGTGCCAGCAGCATGACAGGGAACACCGGGGAGCTGTTTTTT. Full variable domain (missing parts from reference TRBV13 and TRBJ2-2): AAGVIQSPRHLIKEKRETATLKCYPIPRHDTVYWYQQGPGQDPQFLISFYEKMQSDKGSIPDRFSAQQFSDYHSELNMSSLELGDSALYFCASSMTGNTGELFFGEGSRLTVL.

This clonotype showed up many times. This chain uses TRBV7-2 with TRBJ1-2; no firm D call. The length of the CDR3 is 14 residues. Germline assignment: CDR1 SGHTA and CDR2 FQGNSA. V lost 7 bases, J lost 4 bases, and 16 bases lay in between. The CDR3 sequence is CASTSGIGSYGYTF. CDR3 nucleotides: TGTGCCAGCACCTCCGGGATAGGGTCCTATGGCTACACCTTC.

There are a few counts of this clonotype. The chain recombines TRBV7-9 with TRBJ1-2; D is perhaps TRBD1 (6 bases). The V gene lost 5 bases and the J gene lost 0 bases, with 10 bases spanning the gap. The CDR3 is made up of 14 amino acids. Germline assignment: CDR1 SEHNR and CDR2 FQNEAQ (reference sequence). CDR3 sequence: CASSTTGTNYGYTF. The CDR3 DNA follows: TGTGCCAGCAGCACGACAGGTACTAACTATGGCTACACCTTC.

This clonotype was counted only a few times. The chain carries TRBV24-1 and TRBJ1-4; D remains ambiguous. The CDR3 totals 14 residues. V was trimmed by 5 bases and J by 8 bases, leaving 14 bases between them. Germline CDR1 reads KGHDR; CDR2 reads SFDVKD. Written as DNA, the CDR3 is TGTGCCACCAGTGGGGCAACGCACCCCGAAAAACTGTTTTTT. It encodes CATSGATHPEKLFF.

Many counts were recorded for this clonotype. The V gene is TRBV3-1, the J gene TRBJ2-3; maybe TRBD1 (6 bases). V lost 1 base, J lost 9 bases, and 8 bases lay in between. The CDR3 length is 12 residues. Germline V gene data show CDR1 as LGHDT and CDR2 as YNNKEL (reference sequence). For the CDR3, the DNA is TGTGCCAGCAGCCAAGGAGGGACAACGCAGTATTTT. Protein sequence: CASSQGGTTQYF.

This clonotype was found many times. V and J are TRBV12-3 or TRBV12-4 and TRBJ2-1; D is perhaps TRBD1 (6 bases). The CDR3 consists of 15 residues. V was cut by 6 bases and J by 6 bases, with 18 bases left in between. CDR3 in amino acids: CASSPQGKEVNEQFF. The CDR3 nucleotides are TGTGCCAGCAGCCCACAGGGAAAGGAGGTCAATGAGCAGTTCTTC.

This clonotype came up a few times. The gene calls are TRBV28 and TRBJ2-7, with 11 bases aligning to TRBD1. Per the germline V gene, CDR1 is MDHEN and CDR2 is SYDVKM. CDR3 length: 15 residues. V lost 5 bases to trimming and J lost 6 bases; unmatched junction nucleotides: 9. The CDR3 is CASSVPGTGGGEQYF. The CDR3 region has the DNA TGTGCCAGCAGTGTACCCGGGACAGGGGGGGGCGAGCAGTACTTC.

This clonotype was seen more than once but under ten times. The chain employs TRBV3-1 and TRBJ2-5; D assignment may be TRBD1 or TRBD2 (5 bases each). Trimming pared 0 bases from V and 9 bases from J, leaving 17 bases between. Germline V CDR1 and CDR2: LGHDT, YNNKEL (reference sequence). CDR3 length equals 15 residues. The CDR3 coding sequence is TGTGCCAGCAGCCAAGAGCCCCCCAGAGAGGGGCCCCAGTACTTC. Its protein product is CASSQEPPREGPQYF.

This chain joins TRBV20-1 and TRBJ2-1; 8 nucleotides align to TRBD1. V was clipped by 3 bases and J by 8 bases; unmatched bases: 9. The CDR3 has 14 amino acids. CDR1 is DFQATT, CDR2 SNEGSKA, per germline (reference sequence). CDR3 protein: CSARDRAWIDEQFF. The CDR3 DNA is TGCAGTGCTAGGGACAGGGCCTGGATAGATGAGCAGTTCTTC.

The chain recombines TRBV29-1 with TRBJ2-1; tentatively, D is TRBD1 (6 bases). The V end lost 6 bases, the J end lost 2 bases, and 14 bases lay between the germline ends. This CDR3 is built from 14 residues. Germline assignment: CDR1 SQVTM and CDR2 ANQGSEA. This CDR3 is CSVTDSVPYNEQFF. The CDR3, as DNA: TGCAGCGTGACGGACAGCGTACCCTACAATGAGCAGTTCTTC.

In DNA, the CDR3 is TGTGCCAGTAGTATAGCGCGGGGAAGAAGGGACATTCAGTACTTC. Translation: CASSIARGRRDIQYF. The V call is TRBV7-2, the J call TRBJ2-4, with D tentatively TRBD2 (6 bases). The CDR3 has 15 amino acids. Trimming left V 9 bases short and J 8 bases short, with 23 bases between. Germline V lookup: CDR1 SGHTA, CDR2 FQGNSA.

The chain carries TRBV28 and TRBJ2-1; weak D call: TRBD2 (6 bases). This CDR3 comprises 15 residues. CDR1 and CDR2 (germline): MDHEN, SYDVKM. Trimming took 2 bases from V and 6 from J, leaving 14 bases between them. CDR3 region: CASSLAGRGSNEQFF. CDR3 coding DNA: TGTGCCAGCAGTTTAGCGGGAAGAGGCTCCAATGAGCAGTTCTTC.

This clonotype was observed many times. The CDR3 DNA follows: TGTGCCAGCAGCTTAGTTGTCGGGGGGAATGAGCAGTTCTTC. Translation: CASSLVVGGNEQFF. V usage is TRBV7-2 and J usage is TRBJ2-1, with 7 bases fitting TRBD2. This CDR3 has 14 residues. CDR1 SGHTA and CDR2 FQGNSA come from the germline V gene. With V trimmed by 1 base and J by 7 bases, 4 bases remained unmatched. Filled out from reference TRBV7-2 and TRBJ2-1, the complete variable domain reads GAGVSQSPSNKVTEKGKDVELRCDPISGHTALYWYRQSLGQGLEFLIYFQGNSAPDKSGLPSDRFSAERTGGSVSTLTIQRTQQEDSAVYLCASSLVVGGNEQFFGPGTRLTVL.

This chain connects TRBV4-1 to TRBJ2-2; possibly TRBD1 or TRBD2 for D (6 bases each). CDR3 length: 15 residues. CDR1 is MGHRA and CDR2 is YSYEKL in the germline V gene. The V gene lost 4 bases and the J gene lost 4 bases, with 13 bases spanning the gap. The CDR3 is CASSLGGMGTGELFF. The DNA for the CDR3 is TGCGCCAGCAGCCTAGGGGGGATGGGCACCGGGGAGCTGTTTTTT.

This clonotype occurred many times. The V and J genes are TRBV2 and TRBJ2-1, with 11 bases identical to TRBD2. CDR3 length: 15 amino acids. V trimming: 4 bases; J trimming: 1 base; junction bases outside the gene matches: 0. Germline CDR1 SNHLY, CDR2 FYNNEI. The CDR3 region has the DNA TGTGCCAGCAGTGCTAGCGGGAGGTCCTACAATGAGCAGTTCTTC. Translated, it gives CASSASGRSYNEQFF.

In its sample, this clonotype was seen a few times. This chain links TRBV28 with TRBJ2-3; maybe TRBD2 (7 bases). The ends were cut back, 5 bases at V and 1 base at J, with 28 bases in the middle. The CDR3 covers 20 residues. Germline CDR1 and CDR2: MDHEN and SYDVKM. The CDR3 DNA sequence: TGTGCCAGCAGTACCCGGGACATTCGGGGGGCCCATTACGGCACAGATACGCAGTATTTT. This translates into CASSTRDIRGAHYGTDTQYF.

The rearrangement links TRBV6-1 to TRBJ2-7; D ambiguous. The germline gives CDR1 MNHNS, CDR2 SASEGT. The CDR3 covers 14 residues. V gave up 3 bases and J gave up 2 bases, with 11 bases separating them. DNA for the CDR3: TGTGCCAGCAGTGACGCAAGATCCGCCTACGAGCAGTACTTC. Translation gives CASSDARSAYEQYF.

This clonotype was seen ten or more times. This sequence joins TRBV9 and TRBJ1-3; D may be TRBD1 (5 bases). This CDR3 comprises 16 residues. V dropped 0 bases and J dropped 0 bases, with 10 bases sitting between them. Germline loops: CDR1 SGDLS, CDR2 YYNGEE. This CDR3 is CASSVAYRSSGNTIYF. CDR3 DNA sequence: TGTGCCAGCAGCGTAGCTTACAGGAGCTCTGGAAACACCATATATTTT.